This T cell receptor (beta chain) was profiled in a study of T cells after yellow fever vaccination (dated by TCRdb to between 2018 and 2020). With respect to the entire study: Libraries from fractions with low cell numbers were prepared with the SMART-Seq v4 Ultra Low Input RNA kit. To follow T-cell clones before and after primary and booster YFV17D yellow fever vaccination, bulk TCR alpha and beta repertoires were sequenced over time. Two healthy male donors, one aged 18 to 29 and one aged 30 to 40 years, made up the cohort. Blood samples were taken at several timepoints before and after primary and secondary immunization, and bulk PBMC replicates and cell subsets were isolated.

TCR cDNA was synthesized by 5'RACE template switching, through which a universal primer site and unique molecular identifiers were introduced. Priming of cDNA synthesis was performed from both the TCR alpha and TCR beta constant segments. Library amplification used two PCR steps, and the second PCR step added sample barcodes and sequencing adapters. Sequencing of the libraries was done on either Illumina HiSeq 2500 (2x100 bp) or NovaSeq (2x150 bp). Per the authors' processing: Reads were demultiplexed and collapsed into UMI consensus sequences with MIGEC, and V(D)J alignment was performed with MiXCR. Vaccine-responding clonotypes were identified with edgeR using replicate PBMC samples, with FDR below 0.01 and a log2 fold change above 5 up to day 15 being required. Each bulk clonotype was labeled CD4 or CD8 based on which sequenced repertoire, CD4 or CD8, contained the clonotype at higher abundance. Using fastp at Q25 and MiXCR, TCRdb reprocessed the public reads and kept productive beta chains. Each CDR3 protein gets just one entry, which takes the most common genes and DNA from the rows behind it. The V and J calls here are based on TCRdb, not the publication. The sample table shows approximately 74,000 distinct CDR3 sequences, and approximately 5.9% are seen once. Under 2.5% of the sample is in the top ten clones.

Overall results and qualifications from the work: Because the study included only a couple of donors, the extent to which the findings can be generalized is limited. A small share of clonotypes was detected in both CD4 and CD8 compartments, with the overlap likely arising from convergent recombination. Computational filtering was needed because FACS-sorted repertoires could contain abundant contaminating clonotypes from the bulk population. Compared with the primary T-cell response, the secondary T-cell response was weaker but faster, peaking on day 5 rather than day 15. Most clones expanded after primary vaccination (about 95% of CD4 and 70% to 90% of CD8) were re-detected after the booster, suggesting that broad memory maintenance occurred.

This specimen's treatment or condition label, per the study, means: live attenuated yellow fever vaccine strain. A standard Ficoll-Paque protocol was used to isolate PBMCs from peripheral blood. Dynabeads CD4 and CD8 positive selection kits were used to isolate the CD4 and CD8 T-cell fractions. TriZol was used to extract RNA from bulk PBMCs, CD4 and CD8 fractions, and dextramer-positive and dextramer-negative fractions. A remark on this clonotype: Its antigen has not been determined. No much larger clonotype is one base removed from it; base qualities were not supplied.

The CDR3 has 14 amino acids, counting the end cysteine and phenylalanine. Only the CDR3 portion is preserved as DNA: 42 bases, with reading frame beginning at the first base. V is cut by 1 base and J by 5 bases, and the space between the germline ends is 11 bases. CDR1 LGHNA and CDR2 YSLEER are derived from the germline V gene. The material was CD4+ T cells sorted from PBMCs, obtained roughly 14 days after the first yellow fever vaccination. This TCR was sampled from a young man who received the YFV17D yellow fever vaccine. The rearranged chain carries TRBV4-3 and TRBJ1-1; too little of a D gene remains to name it. Here the CDR3 is given as CASSQGAEKTEAFF. The DNA reads as follows: TGCGCCAGCAGCCAAGGGGCGGAGAAGACTGAAGCTTTCTTT.